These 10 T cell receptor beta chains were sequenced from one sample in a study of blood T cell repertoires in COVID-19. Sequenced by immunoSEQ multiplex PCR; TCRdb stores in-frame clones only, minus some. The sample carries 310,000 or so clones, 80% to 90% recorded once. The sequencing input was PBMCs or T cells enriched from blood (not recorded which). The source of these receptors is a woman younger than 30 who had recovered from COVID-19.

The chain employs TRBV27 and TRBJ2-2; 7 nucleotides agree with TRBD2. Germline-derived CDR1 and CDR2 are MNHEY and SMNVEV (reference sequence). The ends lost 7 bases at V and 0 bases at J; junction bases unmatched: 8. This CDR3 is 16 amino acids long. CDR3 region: CASNGAGETNTGELFF. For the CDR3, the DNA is TGTGCCAGCAACGGGGCGGGAGAAACGAACACCGGGGAGCTGTTTTTT.

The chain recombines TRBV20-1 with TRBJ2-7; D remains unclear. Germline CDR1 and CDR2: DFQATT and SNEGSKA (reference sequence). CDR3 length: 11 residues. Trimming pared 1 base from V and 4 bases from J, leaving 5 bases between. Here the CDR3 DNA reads TGCAGTGCTAGAGCTTTGTACGAGCAGTACTTC. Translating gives CSARALYEQYF.

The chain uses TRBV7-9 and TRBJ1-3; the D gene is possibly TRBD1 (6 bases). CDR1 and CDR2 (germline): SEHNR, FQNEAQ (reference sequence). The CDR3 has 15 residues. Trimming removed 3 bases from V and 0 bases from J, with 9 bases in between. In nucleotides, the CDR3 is TGTGCCAGCAGCTTGATGGGGGCCTCTGGAAACACCATATATTTT. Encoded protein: CASSLMGASGNTIYF.

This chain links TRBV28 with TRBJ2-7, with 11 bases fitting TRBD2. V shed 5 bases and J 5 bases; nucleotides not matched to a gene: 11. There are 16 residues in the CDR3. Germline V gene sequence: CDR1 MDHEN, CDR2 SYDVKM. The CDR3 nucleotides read TGTGCCAGCAGTGAAACCACTAGCGGGAGCGAAGACGAGCAGTACTTC. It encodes CASSETTSGSEDEQYF.

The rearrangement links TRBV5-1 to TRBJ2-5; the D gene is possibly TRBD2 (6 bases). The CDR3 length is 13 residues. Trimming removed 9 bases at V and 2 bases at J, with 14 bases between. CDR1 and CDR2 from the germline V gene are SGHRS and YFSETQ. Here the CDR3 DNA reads TGCGCCACCCGGGACTGGTCGCAAGAGACCCAGTACTTC. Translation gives CATRDWSQETQYF.

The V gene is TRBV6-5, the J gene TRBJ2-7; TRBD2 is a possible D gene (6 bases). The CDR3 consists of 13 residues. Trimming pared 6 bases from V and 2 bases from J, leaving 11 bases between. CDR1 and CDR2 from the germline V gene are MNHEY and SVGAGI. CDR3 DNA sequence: TGTGCCAGCAGGGCGGGGCCAGCCTACGAGCAGTACTTC. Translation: CASRAGPAYEQYF.

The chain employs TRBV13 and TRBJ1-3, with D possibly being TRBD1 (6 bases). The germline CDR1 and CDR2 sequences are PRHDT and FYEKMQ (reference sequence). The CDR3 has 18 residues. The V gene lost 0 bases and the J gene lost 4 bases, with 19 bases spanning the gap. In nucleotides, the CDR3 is TGTGCCAGCAGCTTAGGCCTTCAACAGGGTCGTTTAGGAAACACCATATATTTT. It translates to CASSLGLQQGRLGNTIYF.

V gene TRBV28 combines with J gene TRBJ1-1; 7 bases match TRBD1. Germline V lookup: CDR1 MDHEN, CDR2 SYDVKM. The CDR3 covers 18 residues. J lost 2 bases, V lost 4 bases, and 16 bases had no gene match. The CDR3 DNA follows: TGTGCCAGCAGTTACTACCCGATCCATGACAGGGATAACACTGAAGCTTTCTTT. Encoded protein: CASSYYPIHDRDNTEAFF.

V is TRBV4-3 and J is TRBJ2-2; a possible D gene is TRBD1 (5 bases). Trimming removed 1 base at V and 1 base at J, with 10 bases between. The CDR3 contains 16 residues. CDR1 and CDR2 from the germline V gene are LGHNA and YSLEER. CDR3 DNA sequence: TGCGCCAGCAGCCAAGGGGCAGGGCTGAACACCGGGGAGCTGTTTTTT. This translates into CASSQGAGLNTGELFF.

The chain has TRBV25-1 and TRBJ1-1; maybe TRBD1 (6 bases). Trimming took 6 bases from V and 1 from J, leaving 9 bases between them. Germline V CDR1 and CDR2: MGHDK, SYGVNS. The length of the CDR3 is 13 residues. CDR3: CASRTGTNTEAFF. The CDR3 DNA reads TGTGCCAGCAGGACAGGTACGAACACTGAAGCTTTCTTT.